This TCR beta chain emerged from a study of T cell repertoires in cytomegalovirus infection. Whole-study context: Indications came from public TCR beta signatures; they pointed to CMV infection and to a matching HLA type.

TCRdb redid the calling of the reads with MiXCR, one entry per CDR3 protein. In the table there are about 740,000 distinct CDR3 sequences, roughly 36% of which are singletons. The germline V and J ends were trimmed by 2 bases and 5 bases, with 13 bases remaining between them. The CDR3 is made up of 15 amino acids. Looked up from germline, CDR1 is SNHLY and CDR2 is FYNNEI. This clonotype was seen a handful of times. The sequence derives from a human donor in good health (CMV status not recorded). Some clones in this sample may be carry-over from other donors' samples. The rearrangement joins TRBV2 to TRBJ1-5; no clear D. The sample was PBMCs. The CDR3 spells CASSERRPEDQPQHF. The CDR3 region has the DNA TGTGCCAGCAGTGAAAGACGGCCGGAGGATCAGCCCCAGCATTTT.